The rows below give T cell receptor beta chains drawn from one sample of a study of shared clonotypes between healthy human individuals. Here immunoSEQ multiplex PCR was the method, and the copy in TCRdb shows in-frame clones only, minus some. The data contain about 1 million clones, around 76% of them seen just once; the ten biggest clones take up 1.4% to 1.5%. The sample consisted of memory CD4+ T cells sorted from blood. The receptors stem from a man aged 18 to 30 in good health. The conserved cysteine and the conserved F or W are not part of the CDR3 here.

TRBJ2-1,TRBV6-5,ASSYELPNNEQF
TRBJ1-6,TRBV28,ASSSPTGVSSPLH
TRBJ2-4,TRBV7-9,ASSTQGAFGKNIQY
TRBJ1-4,TRBV30,AWSMGQGKEKLF
TRBJ2-1,TRBV30,AWSVIGAETMELTSIGNEQF
TRBJ1-2,TRBV19,ASSIAAGTNYGYT
TRBJ1-6,TRBV30,AWRGQPYNSPLH
TRBJ1-2,TRBV28,ASSTSSIGYT
TRBJ2-5,TRBV5-3,ARSRKSGKETQY
TRBJ2-3,TRBV19,ASQGDIRTQY
TRBJ1-5,TRBV19,ASSTGTASNQPQH
TRBJ1-1,TRBV7-9,ASRHIWTGLNTEAF